The sequence of this T cell receptor (beta chain) was determined in a study of metastatic and nonmetastatic thyroid tumors (dated by TCRdb to the early 2020s). Background on the whole study: The researchers compared repertoires between peripheral blood samples and tumor or nodule tissue samples from patients with malignant or benign thyroid disease.

Library construction relied on PCR. These reads were obtained on an Illumina HiSeq 4000. The TCR beta-chain CDR3 region of each patient was profiled by high-throughput sequencing. As for how the authors treated the data: Drawing on CDR3 differences between clinicopathological groups, the researchers built a classifier meant to tell apart patients with distant-metastatic papillary thyroid cancer. The Shannon index was used to assess repertoire diversity, and the Morisita-Horn index was used to assess tumor-blood repertoire similarity. In TCRdb, the public reads were trimmed at Q25 with fastp and aligned with MiXCR, with productive beta chains retained. TCRdb assigned the V and J calls; the authors' analysis was not used. The sample yields fewer than 35,000 clones; less than 30% were counted once. In total, the top ten clones hold roughly 30% of the sample. No patient had received any treatment before thyroid surgery. Using T-cell receptor beta sequencing, the study looked back at clinical samples from patients collected from the early 2010s to the late 2010s.

CDR1 and CDR2 are read off the germline V gene as MNHEY and SVGEGT. CDR3 length: 14 amino acids, cysteine to phenylalanine. Only CDR3 DNA remains: 42 bases, in frame from the first base. V has 2 bases trimmed and J has 7 bases trimmed; junction bases matching no gene number 7. This clone turned up a few times. Its antigen remains undetermined. Base-call qualities are not available, and no considerably larger clone is one nucleotide away. Summary of the overall study and its limitations: In both blood and tumor samples, TCR beta diversity was reported to be significantly higher in malignant tumors than in benign nodules.

Sequencing used blood. The sequence links TRBV6-2 or TRBV6-3 to TRBJ2-7; the central 8 bases match TRBD1. The TCR comes from a female donor with papillary thyroid cancer or a benign thyroid nodule (not recorded which). Some clones in this sample may be carry-over from other donors' samples. CDR3 reads: CASSYTTGAKEQYF. The DNA is as follows: TGTGCCAGCAGTTACACGACAGGGGCAAAGGAGCAGTACTTC.